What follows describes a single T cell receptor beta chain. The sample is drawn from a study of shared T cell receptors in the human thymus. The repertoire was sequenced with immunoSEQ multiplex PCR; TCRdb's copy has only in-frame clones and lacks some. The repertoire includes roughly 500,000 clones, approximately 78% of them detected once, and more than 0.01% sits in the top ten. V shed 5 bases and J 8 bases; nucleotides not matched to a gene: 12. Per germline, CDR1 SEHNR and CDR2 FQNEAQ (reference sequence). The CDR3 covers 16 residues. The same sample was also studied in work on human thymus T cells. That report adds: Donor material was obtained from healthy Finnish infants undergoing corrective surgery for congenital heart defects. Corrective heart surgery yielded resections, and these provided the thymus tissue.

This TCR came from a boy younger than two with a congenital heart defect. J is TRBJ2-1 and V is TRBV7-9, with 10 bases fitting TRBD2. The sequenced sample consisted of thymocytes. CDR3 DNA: TGTGCCAGCAGCCCACGAGCGGGAGGGCTCAGCCATGAGCAGTTCTTC. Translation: CASSPRAGGLSHEQFF.